Reported below is one T cell receptor beta chain. No antigen is known for it. This could be a read error, since a much larger clone is one nucleotide away. The CDR3 carries no conserved terminal phenylalanine or tryptophan, so it likely arises from a read error. The sample is drawn from a study of T cells in Graves' hyperthyroidism and ophthalmopathy. Study-wide results and limits: In the blood, most expanded thyroid clonotypes above 0.001 appeared as well.

RNA transcripts gave rise to amplified TCR beta CDR3 regions. First-round RT-PCR targeting the TCR CDR3 was performed with the HTBI primer set. TCRdb re-derived calls from the multiplex PCR reads in MiXCR, one entry per CDR3 protein. The table lists fewer than 700,000 distinct CDR3 sequences, under 20% of them singletons, with less than 4.5% in the top ten. Extraction of PBMCs used roughly 9.3 ml of fresh peripheral blood. Sequenced: blood. This TCR came from a woman aged 25 to 39 with Graves' hyperthyroidism.

The DNA of the CDR3 is TGTGCCAGCAGCCCCGTGGGGGCGGGGATGAACACTGAAGCTTTCCTT. Its protein product is CASSPVGAGMNTEAFL. This chain links TRBV3-1 with TRBJ1-1; the D gene is possibly TRBD1 (6 bases). The germline V gene has CDR1 LGHDT and CDR2 YNNKEL (reference sequence). V lost 4 bases to trimming and J lost 0 bases, with 15 bases between them. The CDR3 totals 16 residues.